This T cell receptor (beta chain) was documented in a study of blood T cells in healthy people across ages. General study findings and limits: Unsorted PBMC material precluded a definitive naive versus antigen-experienced comparison. For the donors, CMV status was unknown and possibly confounded expanded clonotype changes.

Germline CDR1 is SGDLS and CDR2 is YYNGEE. The CDR3 sequence is 14 residues long. The V gene lost 4 bases and the J gene lost 2 bases, with 11 bases spanning the gap. Donation came from healthy Caucasian individuals in Russia who were aged about 6 to 100. With regard to this clonotype: Its antigen remains unidentified.

A sample-barcoded 5' primer and a J-beta primer mix were used in a second PCR of roughly 6 to 12 cycles. Each TCR beta cDNA got a 12-nucleotide random molecular identifier. MiXCR, applied by TCRdb to the 5' RACE reads, yields one record per CDR3 protein. The sample includes 730,000 or so distinct CDR3 sequences, more than 40% of them seen just once. Sequencing used blood. This sequence was found in a woman aged 55-69 years in good health. This sequence joins TRBV9 and TRBJ2-3; D is unclear. The CDR3 loop is CASSSYRLTDTQYF. The CDR3 DNA reads as TGTGCCAGCAGCTCCTACCGACTCACAGATACGCAGTATTTT.